This section outlines one T cell receptor beta chain sequence together with its context. This specimen belongs to a study of T cell changes during pregnancy in multiple sclerosis. Method: immunoSEQ multiplex PCR; TCRdb's copy keeps in-frame clones and lacks some. The sample contains approximately 100,000 clones, 90% to 95% of which appear only once. CDR3 size: 15 residues. Trimming pared 2 bases from V and 5 bases from J, leaving 15 bases between. The germline gives CDR1 KGHSH, CDR2 LQKENI. Source: peripheral blood, taken in the second trimester of pregnancy. V and J are TRBV18 and TRBJ2-5, with D possibly being TRBD1 (6 bases). The receptor comes from a female donor with multiple sclerosis, enrolled in a pregnancy study. This CDR3 reads CASSPSVQGSETQYF. In DNA form, the CDR3 reads TGTGCCAGCTCACCATCGGTACAGGGTTCGGAGACCCAGTACTTC.